This T cell receptor (beta chain) was obtained from a study of blood T cell repertoires in COVID-19. Study information: Donors in the United States, Italy and Spain gave samples during acute or convalescent COVID-19. T cells, B-cell-depleted T cells, or PBMCs supplied cDNA or gDNA.

In the original workflow: Amplified reference gene primers provided the basis for estimating nucleated cell counts. The protocol was immunoSEQ multiplex PCR, while the TCRdb copy is restricted to in-frame clones and leaves out a portion. The D gene and trimming were derived from the DNA, and the V and J assignments and clone size from that table. Of about 220,000 clones in the sample, over 75% were seen once. V was shortened by 1 base and J by 3 bases, with 9 bases between the two germline ends. CDR3 length equals 15 residues. In germline, CDR1 is SGHVS, CDR2 FQNEAQ. The sample comprised peripheral blood. The TCR sequence derives from a human donor in a cohort sampled during active COVID-19. V usage is TRBV7-8 and J usage is TRBJ1-4; D may be TRBD1 (5 bases). This CDR3 is CASSLGGRANEKLFF. The CDR3 DNA reads TGTGCCAGCAGCTTAGGGGGCAGAGCTAATGAAAAACTGTTTTTT.